This T cell receptor beta chain was captured by sequencing in a study of read filtering for tumor transcriptome and immune sequencing. Study-wide background: DNase treatment preceded whole-transcriptome library preparation.

CDR1 and CDR2 from the germline V gene are SGHVS and FQNEAQ. This CDR3 comprises 13 residues. V was shortened by 4 bases and J by 8 bases, with 12 bases between the two germline ends. This clonotype was counted at least ten times. From roughly 0.4 ug of RNA, a library with molecular barcoded alpha/delta and beta/gamma adaptors was made. TCRdb re-analysed the reads in MiXCR, keeping a single row per CDR3 protein. The data contain approximately 150,000 distinct CDR3 sequences, under 15% of them singletons. The TCR originated in a donor at least 40 years old with multiple myeloma. The chain is built from TRBV7-8 and TRBJ2-1; D is uncertain. Material: a population of CD138-negative cells sorted from bone marrow. The CDR3 reads CASSSHPMDEQFF. For the CDR3, the DNA is TGTGCCAGCAGCTCCCACCCTATGGATGAGCAGTTCTTC.